This TCR beta chain was sequenced in a study of response to subunit inactivated influenza vaccine. To note about this clonotype: Its target is not known.

The study's findings and limits: With each seasonal influenza vaccination, the authors suggested, few new T cells are recruited.

TCRdb recomputed calls from the RT-PCR reads with MiXCR, one row per CDR3 protein. The repertoire has roughly 630,000 distinct CDR3 sequences, approximately 15% of them found once; the top ten carry about 7.6%. CDR1 SGDLS and CDR2 YYNGEE come from the germline V gene. The CDR3 contains 17 residues. The ends lost 3 bases at V and 4 bases at J; junction bases unmatched: 13. J is TRBJ1-2 and V is TRBV9; TRBD1 agrees at 9 bases. The sequences come from PBMCs from blood, collected 14 to 15 days before vaccination. This receptor was obtained from a man aged 50 to 59 who received an inactivated influenza vaccine. CDR3 residues: CASSGHSSGTGPYGYTF. DNA of the CDR3: TGTGCCAGCAGCGGTCATTCGTCTGGGACAGGGCCCTATGGCTACACCTTC.